The 22 T cell receptor beta chains in this list originate from one sample, sequenced in a study of T cells in Graves' hyperthyroidism and ophthalmopathy. What was amplified from RNA transcripts were TCR beta CDR3 regions. TCR CDR3 regions were first amplified by RT-PCR with HTBI primers. TCRdb processed the multiplex PCR reads anew with MiXCR; each CDR3 protein has one entry. The table records hundreds of thousands of distinct CDR3 sequences, about 14% of them present only once. Source material: blood. These receptors were taken from a man between 18 and 35 years old with Graves' ophthalmopathy.

This clonotype turned up a few times. The chain carries TRBV20-1 and TRBJ1-5, with TRBD1 matching 10 bases. Germline-derived CDR1 and CDR2 are DFQATT and SNEGSKA (reference sequence). This CDR3 is 16 amino acids long. Trimming cost V 0 bases and J 3 bases; bases outside gene matches: 5. The CDR3 spells CSARETGQGSNQPQHF. The CDR3 region has the DNA TGCAGTGCTAGAGAGACGGGACAGGGGTCCAATCAGCCCCAGCATTTT.

Comments on this clonotype: A much larger clone lies one base from this, so it may be a read error. Likely a read error: the CDR3 ends without its conserved phenylalanine or tryptophan. The chain has TRBV5-5 and TRBJ2-5, with TRBD1 matching 7 bases. CDR1 and CDR2 from the germline V gene are SGHKS and YYEKEE (reference sequence). The CDR3 covers 16 residues. J gave up 2 bases and V 3 bases, and 10 bases lay outside the gene matches. The CDR3 DNA follows: TGTGCCAGCAGCTCCCTATCTCAGACAGGGCAAGAGACCCAGTACTCC. Amino acids: CASSSLSQTGQETQYS.

This clonotype was seen at least ten times. This chain connects TRBV6-6 to TRBJ1-1, with D uncertain. CDR3 length: 13 amino acids. Per germline, CDR1 MNHNY and CDR2 SVGAGI (reference sequence). Trimming cost V 2 bases and J 7 bases, with 11 bases left between them. CDR3 nucleotides: TGTGCCAGCAGTTACGGCCCGCGGGGTGAAGCTTTCTTT. Translation: CASSYGPRGEAFF.

This clonotype was detected ten times or more. This chain uses TRBV6-1 with TRBJ1-1; 10 positions agree with TRBD1. The CDR3 runs to 13 residues. V lost 6 bases and J lost 6; bases outside the gene matches: 4. CDR1 and CDR2 (germline): MNHNS, SASEGT. CDR3 in amino acids: CASRRGQGAEAFF. Here the CDR3 DNA reads TGTGCCAGCAGACGTGGACAGGGGGCTGAAGCTTTCTTT.

This clonotype appeared a single time. A read error may explain this, as a much larger clone is one base away. The V gene is TRBV5-5, the J gene TRBJ1-2; D is unclear. CDR3 length: 14 residues. Germline loops: CDR1 SGHKS, CDR2 YYEKEE (reference sequence). The CDR3 loop is CAGSLAGRGYGYTF. CDR3 sequence (DNA): TGTGCCGGCAGCTTGGCAGGCCGGGGCTATGGCTACACCTTC.

In DNA, the CDR3 is TGTGCCTCCTCCTTAACCGACAGGGGGCATGAGCAGTACTTC. Translation: CASSLTDRGHEQYF. The V gene is TRBV10-3, the J gene TRBJ2-7, with 10 positions matching TRBD1. This CDR3 has 14 residues. J was trimmed by 7 bases and V by 11 bases; bases with no gene match: 14. The germline CDR1 and CDR2 sequences are ENHRY and SYGVKD.

The chain employs TRBV5-1 and TRBJ2-7; D perhaps matches TRBD1 (5 bases). Trimming stripped 7 bases from V and 3 bases from J, with 23 bases between. CDR3 size: 16 residues. In germline, CDR1 is SGHRS, CDR2 YFSETQ. CDR3 coding DNA: TGCGCCAGCTCCTGGGCAGGGTCACTCCAATACTACGAGCAGTACTTC. Its translation: CASSWAGSLQYYEQYF. Full variable domain (outside the CDR3, taken from reference TRBV5-1 and TRBJ2-7): KAGVTQTPRYLIKTRGQQVTLSCSPISGHRSVSWYQQTPGQGLQFLFEYFSETQRNKGNFPGRFSGRQFSNSRSEMNVSTLELGDSALYLCASSWAGSLQYYEQYFGPGTRLTVT.

This clonotype has a handful of counts. The J gene is TRBJ1-2, the V gene TRBV7-2, with 7 bases aligning to TRBD1. The CDR3 is 13 amino acids. Losses at the gene ends were 5 bases for V and 11 bases for J; bases not matched to a gene: 11. Germline V gene lookup returns CDR1 SGHTA and CDR2 FQGNSA. In DNA form, the CDR3 reads TGTGCCAGCAGCACGCCGGGGGACAGCGAATACACCTTC. The encoded protein is CASSTPGDSEYTF.

This clonotype was observed many times. The chain couples TRBV13 to TRBJ2-7, with D possibly matching TRBD1 (6 bases). Trimming took 5 bases from V and 4 from J, leaving 9 bases between them. The CDR3 contains 12 residues. Germline V CDR1 and CDR2: PRHDT, FYEKMQ (reference sequence). CDR3 coding DNA: TGTGCCAGCAGCCCCGACAGGTACGAGCAGTACTTC. It is translated as CASSPDRYEQYF.

This clonotype was picked up many times. This sequence joins TRBV10-3 and TRBJ2-1; TRBD1 agrees at 9 bases. Per the germline V gene, CDR1 is ENHRY and CDR2 is SYGVKD. V was pared by 6 bases and J by 4 bases, with 7 bases of the junction left unmatched. The CDR3 runs 15 residues. CDR3 nucleotide sequence: TGTGCCATCAGCTCTGACAGGGGGGAATACAATGAGCAGTTCTTC. Encoded protein: CAISSDRGEYNEQFF.

This clonotype has ten or more counts. The rearrangement links TRBV10-3 to TRBJ1-1; D gene uncertain. The CDR3 has 12 residues. V was pared by 8 bases and J by 3 bases, with 10 bases between. The germline gives CDR1 ENHRY, CDR2 SYGVKD. Written as DNA, the CDR3 is TGTGCCATCGAGGGAGCTGACACTGAAGCTTTCTTT. Translation gives CAIEGADTEAFF.

The table lists this clonotype with many counts. V usage is TRBV5-1 and J usage is TRBJ1-2; D gene unclear. Germline CDR1 is SGHRS and CDR2 is YFSETQ. The CDR3 runs to 14 residues. Trimming took off 3 bases at V and 4 bases at J, with 13 bases between the two ends. For the CDR3, the DNA is TGCGCCAGCAGCTCACTGGTTAGTGCCTATGGCTACACCTTC. It specifies CASSSLVSAYGYTF.

As concerns this clonotype: A much bigger clone sits one base away, suggesting this may be a read error. This chain uses TRBV7-2 with TRBJ2-7, with 9 bases identical to TRBD1. The DNA matches TRBJ2-1 better at its end, which makes the J call doubtful. CDR1 and CDR2 from the germline V gene are SGHTA and FQGNSA. CDR3 length: 15 amino acids. CDR3 residues: CASSHGGQGTYEQFF. CDR3 sequence (DNA): TGTGCCAGCAGCCACGGGGGACAGGGTACCTACGAGCAGTTCTTC.

This clonotype was seen only a few times. The chain combines TRBV12-3 or TRBV12-4 with TRBJ2-4; possible D gene TRBD1, 6 bases. Trimming took off 5 bases at V and 1 base at J, with 12 bases between the two ends. This CDR3 region has 15 residues. CDR3 sequence (DNA): TGTGCCAGCAGTCTGGGGGCAGGGGCCAAAAACATTCAGTACTTC. It specifies CASSLGAGAKNIQYF.

This clonotype was observed a handful of times. The chain uses TRBV7-2 and TRBJ2-2; 8 positions match TRBD1. Germline CDR1 SGHTA, CDR2 FQGNSA. With 7 bases clipped from V and 0 bases from J, the junction kept 10 bases outside the gene matches. This CDR3 is built from 17 residues. CDR3 coding DNA: TGTGCCAGCAACTTGGGACAGGCTGTCGCGAACACCGGGGAGCTGTTTTTT. Translation: CASNLGQAVANTGELFF.

This clonotype was detected ten times or more. This chain joins TRBV7-8 and TRBJ2-3, with D unclear. The V end lost 5 bases, the J end lost 0 bases, and 9 bases lay between the germline ends. Germline assignment: CDR1 SGHVS and CDR2 FQNEAQ. This CDR3 spans 14 amino acids. The DNA for the CDR3 is TGTGCCAGCAGCCCTATTATGAGCACAGATACGCAGTATTTT. Encoded protein: CASSPIMSTDTQYF.

This clonotype was counted only a few times. V usage is TRBV6-1 and J usage is TRBJ2-7, with D perhaps TRBD2 (7 bases). Between the trimmed V and J ends, which lost 4 bases and 2 bases, there was a span of 12 bases. This CDR3 region has 14 residues. The V gene's germline CDR1 is MNHNS and CDR2 SASEGT. CDR3 coding DNA: TGTGCCAGCAGTGGAAGGGGGGGGGCCTACGAGCAGTACTTC. Translation: CASSGRGGAYEQYF.

The genes are TRBV25-1 and TRBJ2-3, with D possibly TRBD2 on 6 matching bases. Germline-derived CDR1 and CDR2 are MGHDK and SYGVNS. The CDR3 has 12 amino acids. Trimming shortened V by 5 bases and J by 9 bases, and 12 bases separated the two germline ends. In DNA, the CDR3 is TGTGCCAGCAGTTTCGGGCTAGCGACGCAGTATTTT. It is translated as CASSFGLATQYF.

This clonotype was seen at least ten times. The rearrangement links TRBV2 to TRBJ2-3; 7 nucleotides agree with TRBD2. The CDR3 extends over 15 amino acids. Germline-derived CDR1 and CDR2 are SNHLY and FYNNEI. V shed 2 bases, J shed 0 bases, and the junction held 2 bases outside the gene matches. The CDR3 DNA sequence: TGTGCCAGCAGTGAATTCGGGGGGAGCACAGATACGCAGTATTTT. Its translation is CASSEFGGSTDTQYF. The whole variable domain, filled in from reference TRBV2 and TRBJ2-3, reads EPEVTQTPSHQVTQMGQEVILRCVPISNHLYFYWYRQILGQKVEFLVSFYNNEISEKSEIFDDQFSVERPDGSNFTLKIRSTKLEDSAMYFCASSEFGGSTDTQYFGPGTRLTVL.

This clonotype was detected ten times or more. This chain links TRBV28 with TRBJ2-7, with 7 bases aligning to TRBD1. Germline V gives CDR1 MDHEN, CDR2 SYDVKM. The CDR3 has 14 residues. The J segment lost 6 bases and the V segment lost 5 bases, leaving 10 bases of the junction unmatched. The CDR3 is CASSRETGKGEQYF. As DNA, the CDR3 is TGTGCCAGCAGTCGAGAGACAGGGAAGGGCGAGCAGTACTTC.

Details on this clonotype: This may be a read error, as it is one base from a much larger clone. V gene TRBV5-1 combines with J gene TRBJ2-1, with D maybe TRBD2 (5 bases). Per germline, CDR1 SGHRS and CDR2 YFSETQ. This CDR3 spans 15 amino acids. CDR3: CTSSLERSSGNEQFF. In DNA form, the CDR3 reads TGCACCAGCAGCTTGGAACGGTCCTCGGGGAATGAGCAGTTCTTC.

The rearrangement joins TRBV5-1 to TRBJ1-2; TRBD1 matches 10 bases. The germline V gene encodes CDR1 SGHRS and CDR2 YFSETQ. V lost 3 bases and J lost 8; bases outside the gene matches: 4. CDR3 length equals 13 residues. CDR3 nucleotides: TGCGCCAGCAGCTGGATGACAGGGGGCGGCTACACCTTC. It encodes CASSWMTGGGYTF.